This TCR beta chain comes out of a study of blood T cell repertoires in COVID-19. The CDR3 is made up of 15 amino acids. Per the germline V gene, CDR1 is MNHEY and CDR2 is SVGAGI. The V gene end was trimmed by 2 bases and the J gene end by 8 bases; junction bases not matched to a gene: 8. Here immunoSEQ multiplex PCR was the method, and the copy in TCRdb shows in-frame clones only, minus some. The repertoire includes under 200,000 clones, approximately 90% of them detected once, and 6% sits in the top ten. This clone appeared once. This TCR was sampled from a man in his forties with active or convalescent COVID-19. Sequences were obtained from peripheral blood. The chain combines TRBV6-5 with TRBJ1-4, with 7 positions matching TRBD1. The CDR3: CASSYEDRTREKLFF. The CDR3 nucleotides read TGTGCCAGCAGTTACGAGGACAGGACCAGGGAAAAACTGTTTTTT.